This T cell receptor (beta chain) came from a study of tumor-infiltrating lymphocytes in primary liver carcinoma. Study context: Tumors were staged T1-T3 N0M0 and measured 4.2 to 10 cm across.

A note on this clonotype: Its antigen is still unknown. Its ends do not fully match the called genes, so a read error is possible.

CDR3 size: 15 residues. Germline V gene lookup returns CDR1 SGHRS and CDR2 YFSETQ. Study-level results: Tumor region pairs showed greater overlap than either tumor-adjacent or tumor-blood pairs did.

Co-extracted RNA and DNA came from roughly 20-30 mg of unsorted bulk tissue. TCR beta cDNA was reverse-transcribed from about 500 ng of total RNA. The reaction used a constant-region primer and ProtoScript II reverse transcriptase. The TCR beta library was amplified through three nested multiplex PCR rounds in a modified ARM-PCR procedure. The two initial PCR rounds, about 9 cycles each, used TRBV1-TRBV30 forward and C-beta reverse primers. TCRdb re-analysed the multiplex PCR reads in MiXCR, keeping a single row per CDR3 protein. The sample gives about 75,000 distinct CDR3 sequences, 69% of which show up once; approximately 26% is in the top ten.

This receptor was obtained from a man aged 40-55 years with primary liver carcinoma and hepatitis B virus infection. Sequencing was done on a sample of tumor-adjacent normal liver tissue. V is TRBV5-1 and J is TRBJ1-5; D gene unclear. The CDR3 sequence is CASSLEGSSNQPKHF. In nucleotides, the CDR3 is TGCGCCAGCAGCTTGGAGGGTAGTAGCAATCAGCCCAAGCATTTT.